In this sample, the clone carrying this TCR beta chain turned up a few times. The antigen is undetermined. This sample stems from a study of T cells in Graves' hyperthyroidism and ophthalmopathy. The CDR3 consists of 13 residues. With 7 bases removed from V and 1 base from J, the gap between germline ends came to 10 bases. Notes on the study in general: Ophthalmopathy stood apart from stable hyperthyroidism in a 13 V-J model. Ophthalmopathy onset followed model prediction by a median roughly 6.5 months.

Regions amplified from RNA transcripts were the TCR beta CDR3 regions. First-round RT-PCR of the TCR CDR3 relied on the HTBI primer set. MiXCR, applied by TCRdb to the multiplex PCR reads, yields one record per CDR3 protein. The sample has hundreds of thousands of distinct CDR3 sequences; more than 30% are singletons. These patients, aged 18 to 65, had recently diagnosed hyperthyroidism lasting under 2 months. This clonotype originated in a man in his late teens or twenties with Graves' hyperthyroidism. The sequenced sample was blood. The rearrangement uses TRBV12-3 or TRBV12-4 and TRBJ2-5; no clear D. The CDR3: CASKAEPQETQYF. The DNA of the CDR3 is TGTGCCAGCAAGGCGGAGCCCCAAGAGACCCAGTACTTC.